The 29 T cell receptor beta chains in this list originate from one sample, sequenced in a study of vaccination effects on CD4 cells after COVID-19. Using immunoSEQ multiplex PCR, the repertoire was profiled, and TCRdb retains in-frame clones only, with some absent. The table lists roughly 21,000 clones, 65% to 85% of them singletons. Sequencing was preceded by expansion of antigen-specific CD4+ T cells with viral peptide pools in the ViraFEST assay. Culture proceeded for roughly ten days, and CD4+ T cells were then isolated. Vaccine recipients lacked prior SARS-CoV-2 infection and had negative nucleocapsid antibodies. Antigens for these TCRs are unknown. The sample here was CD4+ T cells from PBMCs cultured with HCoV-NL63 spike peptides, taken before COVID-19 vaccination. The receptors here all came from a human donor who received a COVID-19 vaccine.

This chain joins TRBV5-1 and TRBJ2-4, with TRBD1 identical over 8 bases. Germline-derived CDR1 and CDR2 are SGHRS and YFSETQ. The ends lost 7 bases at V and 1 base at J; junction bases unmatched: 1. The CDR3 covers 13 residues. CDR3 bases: TGCGCCAGCGGGGACAGGGCCAAAAACATTCAGTACTTC. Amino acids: CASGDRAKNIQYF.

CDR3 sequence reads: CASSPRGSNEKLFF. The CDR3 region has the DNA TGTGCCAGCAGCCCGCGAGGGAGTAATGAAAAACTGTTTTTT. The rearrangement joins TRBV7-2 to TRBJ1-4; D remains ambiguous. Germline-derived CDR1 and CDR2 are SGHTA and FQGNSA. The V gene lost 5 bases and the J gene lost 4 bases, with 11 bases spanning the gap. The CDR3 has 14 amino acids.

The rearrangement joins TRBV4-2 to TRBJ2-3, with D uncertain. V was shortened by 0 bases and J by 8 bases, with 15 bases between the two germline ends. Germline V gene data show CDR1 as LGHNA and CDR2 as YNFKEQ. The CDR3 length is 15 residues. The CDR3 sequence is CASSQDPPATVTQYF. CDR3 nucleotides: TGTGCCAGCAGCCAAGACCCTCCTGCGACTGTTACGCAGTATTTT.

The CDR3 region has the DNA TGTGCCAGCAGCGTAGGTCCAGGGGACTCCTACGAGCAGTACTTC. It codes for CASSVGPGDSYEQYF. The genes are TRBV9 and TRBJ2-7; D possibly corresponds to TRBD1 (6 bases). The CDR3 consists of 15 residues. Between the trimmed V and J ends, which lost 0 bases and 0 bases, there was a span of 10 bases. Per germline, CDR1 SGDLS and CDR2 YYNGEE.

CDR3 amino acids: CASSPQDPWTYEQYF. As DNA, the CDR3 is TGCGCCAGCAGCCCGCAAGACCCATGGACCTACGAGCAGTACTTC. This chain connects TRBV5-1 to TRBJ2-7; no definite D call. The CDR3 is 15 residues long. The V end was cut by 4 bases, the J end by 2 bases, with 16 bases between. CDR1 and CDR2 from the germline V gene are SGHRS and YFSETQ.

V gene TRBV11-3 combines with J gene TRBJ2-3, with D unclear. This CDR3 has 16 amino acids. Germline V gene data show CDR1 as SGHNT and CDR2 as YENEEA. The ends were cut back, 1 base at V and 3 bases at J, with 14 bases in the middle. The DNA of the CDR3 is TGTGCCAGCAGCTTAGCGGCGAGTGGCGGTACAGATACGCAGTATTTT. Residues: CASSLAASGGTDTQYF.

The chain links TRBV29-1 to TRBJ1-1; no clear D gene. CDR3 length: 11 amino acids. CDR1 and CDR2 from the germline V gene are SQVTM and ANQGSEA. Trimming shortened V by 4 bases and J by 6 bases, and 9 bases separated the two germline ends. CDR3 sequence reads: CSVVRGAEAFF. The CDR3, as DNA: TGCAGCGTTGTCCGCGGCGCTGAAGCTTTCTTT.

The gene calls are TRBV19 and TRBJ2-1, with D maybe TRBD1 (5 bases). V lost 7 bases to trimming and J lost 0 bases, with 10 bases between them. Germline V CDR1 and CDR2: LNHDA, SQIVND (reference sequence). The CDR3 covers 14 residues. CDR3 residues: CASKRQLSYNEQFF. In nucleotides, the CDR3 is TGTGCCAGTAAAAGACAGCTCTCCTACAATGAGCAGTTCTTC.

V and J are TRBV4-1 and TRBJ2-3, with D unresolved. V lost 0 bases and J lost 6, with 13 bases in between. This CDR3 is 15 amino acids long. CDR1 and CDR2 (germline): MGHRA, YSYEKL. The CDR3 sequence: CASSQDLSTVDTQYF. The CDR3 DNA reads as TGCGCCAGCAGCCAAGATCTTAGCACGGTGGATACGCAGTATTTT.

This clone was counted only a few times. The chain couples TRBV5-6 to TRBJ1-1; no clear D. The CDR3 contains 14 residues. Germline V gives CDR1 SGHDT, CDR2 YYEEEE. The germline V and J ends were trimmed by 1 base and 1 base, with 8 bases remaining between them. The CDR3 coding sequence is TGTGCCAGCAGCTTGCGGGCCGCGAACACTGAAGCTTTCTTT. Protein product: CASSLRAANTEAFF.

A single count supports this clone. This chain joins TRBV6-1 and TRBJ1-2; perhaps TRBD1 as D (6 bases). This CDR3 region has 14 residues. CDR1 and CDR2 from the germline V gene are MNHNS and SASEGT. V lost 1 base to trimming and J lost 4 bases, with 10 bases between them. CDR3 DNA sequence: TGTGCCAGCAGTGAAGGGACAGCTTTCTATGGCTACACCTTC. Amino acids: CASSEGTAFYGYTF.

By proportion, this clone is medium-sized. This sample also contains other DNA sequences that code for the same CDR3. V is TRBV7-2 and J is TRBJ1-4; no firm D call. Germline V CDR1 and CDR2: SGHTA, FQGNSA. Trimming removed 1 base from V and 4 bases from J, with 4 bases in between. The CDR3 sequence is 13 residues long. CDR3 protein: CASSLELNEKLFF. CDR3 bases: TGTGCCAGCAGCTTAGAGCTTAATGAAAAACTGTTTTTT.

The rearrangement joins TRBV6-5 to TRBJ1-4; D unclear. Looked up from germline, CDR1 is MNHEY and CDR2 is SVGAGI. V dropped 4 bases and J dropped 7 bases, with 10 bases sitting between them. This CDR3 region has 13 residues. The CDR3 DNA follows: TGTGCCAGCAGTTTGTGGGAGGGTGAAAAACTGTTTTTT. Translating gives CASSLWEGEKLFF.

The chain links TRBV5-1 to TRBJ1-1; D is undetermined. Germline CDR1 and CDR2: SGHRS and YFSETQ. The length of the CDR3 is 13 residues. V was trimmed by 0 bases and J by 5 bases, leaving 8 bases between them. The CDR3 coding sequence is TGCGCCAGCAGCTTGGCACCTCGGACTGAAGCTTTCTTT. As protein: CASSLAPRTEAFF.

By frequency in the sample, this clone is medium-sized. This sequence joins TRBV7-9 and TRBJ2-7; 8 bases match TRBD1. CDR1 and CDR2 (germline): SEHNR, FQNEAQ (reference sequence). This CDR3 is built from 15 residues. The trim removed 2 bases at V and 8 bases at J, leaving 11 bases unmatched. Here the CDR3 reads CASSLSWTGRDKQYF. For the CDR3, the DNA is TGTGCCAGCAGCTTATCGTGGACAGGGCGGGACAAGCAGTACTTC. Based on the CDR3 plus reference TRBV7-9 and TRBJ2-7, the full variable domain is DTGVSQNPRHKITKRGQNVTFRCDPISEHNRLYWYRQTLGQGPEFLTYFQNEAQLEKSRLLSDRFSAERPKGSFSTLEIQRTEQGDSAMYLCASSLSWTGRDKQYFGPGTRLTVT.

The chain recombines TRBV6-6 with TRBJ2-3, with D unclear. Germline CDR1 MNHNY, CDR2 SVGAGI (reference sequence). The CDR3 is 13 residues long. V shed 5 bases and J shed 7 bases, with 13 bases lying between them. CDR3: CASSPPSVNTQYF. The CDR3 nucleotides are TGTGCCAGCAGTCCCCCCAGCGTGAATACGCAGTATTTT.

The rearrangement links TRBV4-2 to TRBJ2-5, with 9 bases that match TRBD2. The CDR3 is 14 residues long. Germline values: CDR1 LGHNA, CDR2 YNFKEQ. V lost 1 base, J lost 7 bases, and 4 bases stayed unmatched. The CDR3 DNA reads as TGTGCCAGCAGCCAAGCTAGCGGGGACGGGACCCAGTACTTC. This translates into CASSQASGDGTQYF.

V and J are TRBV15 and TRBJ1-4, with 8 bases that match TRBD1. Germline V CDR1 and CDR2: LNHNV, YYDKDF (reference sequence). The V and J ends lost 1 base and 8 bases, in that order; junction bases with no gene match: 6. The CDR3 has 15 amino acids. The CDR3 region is CATSRGRTGTEKLFF. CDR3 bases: TGTGCCACCAGCAGAGGTCGGACAGGGACCGAAAAACTGTTTTTT.

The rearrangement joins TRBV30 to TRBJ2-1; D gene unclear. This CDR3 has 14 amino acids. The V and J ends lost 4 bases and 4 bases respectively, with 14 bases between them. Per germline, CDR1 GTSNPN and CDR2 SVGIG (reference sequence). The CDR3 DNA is TGTGCCTGGACTCCCGGTGGTCTTTACAATGAGCAGTTCTTC. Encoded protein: CAWTPGGLYNEQFF.

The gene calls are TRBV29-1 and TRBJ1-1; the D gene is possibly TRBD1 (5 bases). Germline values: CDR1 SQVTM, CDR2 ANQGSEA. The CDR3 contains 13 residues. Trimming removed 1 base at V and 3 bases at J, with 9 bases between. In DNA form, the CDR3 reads TGCAGCGTTGAAGTATCCAGGGACACTGAAGCTTTCTTT. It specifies CSVEVSRDTEAFF.

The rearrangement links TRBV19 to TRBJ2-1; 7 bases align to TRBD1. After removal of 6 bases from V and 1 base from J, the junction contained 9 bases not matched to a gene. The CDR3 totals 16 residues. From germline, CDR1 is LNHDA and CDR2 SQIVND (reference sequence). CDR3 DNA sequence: TGTGCCAGTAGGAATTCAGGGGGACCTTCCTACAATGAGCAGTTCTTC. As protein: CASRNSGGPSYNEQFF.

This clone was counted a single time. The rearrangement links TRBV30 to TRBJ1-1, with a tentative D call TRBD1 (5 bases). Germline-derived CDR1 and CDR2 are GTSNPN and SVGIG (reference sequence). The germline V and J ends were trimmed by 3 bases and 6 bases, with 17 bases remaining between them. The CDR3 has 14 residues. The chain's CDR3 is CAWSPRDFGAEAFF. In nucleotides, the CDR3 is TGTGCCTGGAGCCCAAGGGACTTCGGTGCTGAAGCTTTCTTT.

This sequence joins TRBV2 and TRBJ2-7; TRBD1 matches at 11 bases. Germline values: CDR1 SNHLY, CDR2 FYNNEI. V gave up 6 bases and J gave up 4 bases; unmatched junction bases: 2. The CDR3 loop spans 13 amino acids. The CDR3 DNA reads TGTGCCAGCAGCCGGGACAGGGGGTACGAGCAGTACTTC. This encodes CASSRDRGYEQYF. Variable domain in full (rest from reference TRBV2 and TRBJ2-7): EPEVTQTPSHQVTQMGQEVILRCVPISNHLYFYWYRQILGQKVEFLVSFYNNEISEKSEIFDDQFSVERPDGSNFTLKIRSTKLEDSAMYFCASSRDRGYEQYFGPGTRLTVT.

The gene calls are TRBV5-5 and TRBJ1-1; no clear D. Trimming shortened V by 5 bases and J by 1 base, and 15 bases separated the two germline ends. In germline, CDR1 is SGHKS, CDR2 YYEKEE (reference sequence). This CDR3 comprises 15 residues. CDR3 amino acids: CASRLAGVENTEAFF. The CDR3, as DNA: TGTGCCAGCAGACTCGCGGGAGTGGAGAACACTGAAGCTTTCTTT. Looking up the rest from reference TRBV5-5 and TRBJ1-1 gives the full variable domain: DAGVTQSPTHLIKTRGQQVTLRCSPISGHKSVSWYQQVLGQGPQFIFQYYEKEERGRGNFPDRFSARQFPNYSSELNVNALLLGDSALYLCASRLAGVENTEAFFGQGTRLTVV.

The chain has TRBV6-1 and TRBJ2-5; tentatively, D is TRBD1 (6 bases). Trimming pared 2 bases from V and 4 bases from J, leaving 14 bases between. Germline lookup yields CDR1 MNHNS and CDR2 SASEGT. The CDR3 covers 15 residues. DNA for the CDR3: TGTGCCAGCAGTGAAAACAGGGTGGTGGGAGAGACCCAGTACTTC. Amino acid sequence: CASSENRVVGETQYF.

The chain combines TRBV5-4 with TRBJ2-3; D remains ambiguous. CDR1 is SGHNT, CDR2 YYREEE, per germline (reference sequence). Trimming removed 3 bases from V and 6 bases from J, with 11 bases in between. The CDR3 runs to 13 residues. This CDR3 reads CASSYVTRDTQYF. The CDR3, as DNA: TGTGCCAGCAGCTATGTGACCCGGGATACGCAGTATTTT.

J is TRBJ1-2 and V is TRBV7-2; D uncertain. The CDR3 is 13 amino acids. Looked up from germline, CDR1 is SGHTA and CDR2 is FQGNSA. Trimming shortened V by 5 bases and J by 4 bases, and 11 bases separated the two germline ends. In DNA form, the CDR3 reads TGTGCCAGCAGCCTAGGCCAGGTCTATGGCTACACCTTC. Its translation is CASSLGQVYGYTF.

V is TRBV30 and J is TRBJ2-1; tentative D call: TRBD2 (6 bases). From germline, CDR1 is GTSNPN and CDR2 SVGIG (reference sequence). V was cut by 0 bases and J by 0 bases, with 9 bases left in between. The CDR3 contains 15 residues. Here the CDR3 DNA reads TGTGCCTGGAGTGTTGGGGGGATCTCCTACAATGAGCAGTTCTTC. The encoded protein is CAWSVGGISYNEQFF.

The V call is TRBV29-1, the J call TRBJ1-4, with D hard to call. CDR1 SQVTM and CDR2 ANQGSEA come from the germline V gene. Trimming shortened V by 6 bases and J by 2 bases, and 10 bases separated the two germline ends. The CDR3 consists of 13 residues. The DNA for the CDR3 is TGCAGCGTGACCGAAGTTACTAATGAAAAACTGTTTTTT. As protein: CSVTEVTNEKLFF.